The 10 T cell receptor beta chains presented below share a single source sample, sequenced in a study of shared clonotypes between healthy human individuals. Method: immunoSEQ multiplex PCR; TCRdb's copy keeps in-frame clones and lacks some. This table holds 950,000 to 1,100,000 clones, 70% to 80% found once. Input material: memory CD4+ T cells sorted from blood. Sample subset: CD45RA-negative fraction. These receptors came from a man aged 18 to 35 in good health.

This clone was seen once. The V gene is TRBV18, the J gene TRBJ2-7, with TRBD1 as a possible D gene (6 bases). From germline, CDR1 is KGHSH and CDR2 LQKENI. The ends were cut back, 2 bases at V and 6 bases at J, with 14 bases in the middle. This CDR3 is built from 14 residues. CDR3 coding DNA: TGTGCCAGCTCACCATACGTACAGGGTGGCGAGCAGTACTTC. Translated, it gives CASSPYVQGGEQYF.

The chain joins TRBV5-4 to TRBJ2-2; a possible D gene is TRBD2 (6 bases). This CDR3 spans 17 amino acids. Per germline, CDR1 SGHNT and CDR2 YYREEE (reference sequence). V was cut by 2 bases and J by 4 bases, with 18 bases left in between. In nucleotides, the CDR3 is TGTGCCAGCAGCTTATACGAGGGAGGAGGTGGCACCGGGGAGCTGTTTTTT. Translated: CASSLYEGGGGTGELFF.

The chain recombines TRBV23-1 with TRBJ2-7; 8 bases are shared with TRBD2. Being an ORF, TRBV23-1 has a function that is uncertain. CDR3 length: 17 amino acids. Trimming took 3 bases from V and 6 from J; bases not matched to a gene: 16. The CDR3 DNA is TGCGCCAGCAGTCACCAAAGGACAGCGGGGGTCTGGGCCGAGCAGTACTTC. Translated, it gives CASSHQRTAGVWAEQYF.

The sample holds a few counts of this clone. This sequence joins TRBV5-1 and TRBJ2-7; D may be TRBD1 (6 bases). The CDR3 covers 14 residues. Trimming removed 0 bases at V and 5 bases at J, with 12 bases between. The germline gives CDR1 SGHRS, CDR2 YFSETQ. In DNA, the CDR3 is TGCGCCAGCAGCTTGGAACAGGGTTACCACGAGCAGTACTTC. Translating gives CASSLEQGYHEQYF.

V gene TRBV6-1 combines with J gene TRBJ1-5; D remains ambiguous. CDR1 and CDR2 (germline): MNHNS, SASEGT. This CDR3 is 15 amino acids long. V was pared by 8 bases and J by 4 bases, with 18 bases between. Written as DNA, the CDR3 is TGTGCCAGCTTGAGGCCGGGTCTGACGAATCAGCCCCAGCATTTT. This gives the protein CASLRPGLTNQPQHF.

The sample holds a few counts of this clone. CDR3: CASSDTLGTDIYYTDTQYF. For the CDR3, the DNA is TGTGCCAGTAGTGACACCCTGGGGACGGATATTTACTACACAGATACGCAGTATTTT. This chain uses TRBV19 with TRBJ2-3; TRBD1 or TRBD2 may be the D gene (5 bases each). Trimming removed 5 bases at V and 2 bases at J, with 26 bases between. The CDR3 has 19 residues. Germline V gives CDR1 LNHDA, CDR2 SQIVND (reference sequence). Together with reference TRBV19 and TRBJ2-3, the CDR3 gives the full variable domain: DGGITQSPKYLFRKEGQNVTLSCEQNLNHDAMYWYRQDPGQGLRLIYYSQIVNDFQKGDIAEGYSVSREKKESFPLTVTSAQKNPTAFYLCASSDTLGTDIYYTDTQYFGPGTRLTVL.

The CDR3 spells CASSEVRVGPGELFF. CDR3 nucleotides: TGTGCCAGCAGTGAGGTTAGGGTGGGGCCCGGGGAGCTGTTTTTT. V and J are TRBV2 and TRBJ2-2; maybe TRBD1 (5 bases). The CDR3 extends over 15 amino acids. The germline V and J ends were trimmed by 3 bases and 6 bases, with 14 bases remaining between them. CDR1 is SNHLY and CDR2 is FYNNEI in the germline V gene.

The chain couples TRBV19 to TRBJ2-3; the match to TRBD2 covers 8 bases. V gave up 11 bases and J gave up 7 bases; unmatched junction bases: 8. Germline lookup yields CDR1 LNHDA and CDR2 SQIVND (reference sequence). The CDR3 covers 12 residues. The CDR3 DNA reads as TGTGCCTCTAACGGGGGGGGCAATACGCAGTATTTT. Protein: CASNGGGNTQYF.

This clone showed up just a few times. V usage is TRBV15 and J usage is TRBJ2-7; no clear D. Germline V gene lookup returns CDR1 LNHNV and CDR2 YYDKDF (reference sequence). Trimming took 2 bases from V and 0 from J, leaving 8 bases between them. There are 14 residues in the CDR3. CDR3 in amino acids: CATSRTSSSYEQYF. DNA of the CDR3: TGTGCCACCAGCAGAACGTCCTCCTCCTACGAGCAGTACTTC.

This chain links TRBV5-5 with TRBJ2-7; TRBD2 matches 9 bases. The length of the CDR3 is 15 residues. Germline-derived CDR1 and CDR2 are SGHKS and YYEKEE (reference sequence). The J segment lost 3 bases and the V segment lost 1 base, leaving 5 bases of the junction unmatched. The DNA for the CDR3 is TGTGCCAGCAGCTTGTCCGGGACTAGCAGCTACGAGCAGTACTTC. Translating gives CASSLSGTSSYEQYF.